This paragraph covers one TCR beta chain sequence. Its antigen is unknown. The sample holds no much larger clone one base away, and base qualities are not on file. The library was generated by the immunoSEQ multiplex PCR assay. As stored in TCRdb, this immuneACCESS dataset retains in-frame rearrangements with V and J assigned. A fraction of the clones does not appear; measured against another copy, unresolved V genes explain less than half of the discrepancy, and the remainder lacks a known reason. For this sample there are 55,000 to 70,000 clones; 85% to 95% appear just once. Approximately 1.8% of the sample is in the top ten clones. The CDR3 sequence holds 17 residues, the cysteine and phenylalanine included. The DNA shown is the 51-base CDR3, in frame from base 1. Per the germline V gene (reference sequence), PRHDT is the CDR1 and FYEKMQ is the CDR2. Relative to germline, V is missing 1 base and J is missing 4 bases, with 5 bases of the junction outside any gene match.

The data were obtained in a study of T cell changes during pregnancy in multiple sclerosis (dated 2019 in TCRdb). Study-level background: In women with multiple sclerosis, the researchers looked at how the T cell repertoire shifted as pregnancy progressed.

Specimen: peripheral blood, collected after pregnancy. This receptor was identified in a female donor with multiple sclerosis, enrolled in a pregnancy study. The rearranged segments are TRBV13 and TRBJ2-2, and 11 junction bases match TRBD2. This receptor has the CDR3 CASSLAIAGGPTGELFF. The nucleotide sequence is TGTGCCAGCAGCTTAGCCATAGCGGGAGGGCCCACCGGGGAGCTGTTTTTT.